This TCR beta chain was recorded in a study of identical twins. Findings and limits, study-wide: The abundant beta clonotypes from cord blood had fewer insertions, and memory repertoires had none of this.

TCRdb ran MiXCR on the 5' RACE reads and lists one entry per CDR3 protein. Here the sample spans 550,000 to 700,000 distinct CDR3 sequences, around 20% being singletons. This clonotype has just a few counts. Its matching antigen is unknown. These data were likewise used in another study, on T cells expressing NK-cell markers.

This clonotype was obtained from a woman aged 18-29 years in good health. Sequenced input: PBMCs.

DNA of the CDR3: TGCAGCGTACCACGGGACAGAGAATACACCTTC. As protein: CSVPRDREYTF. The rearrangement joins TRBV29-1 to TRBJ1-2; 7 bases match TRBD1. Germline loops: CDR1 SQVTM, CDR2 ANQGSEA. There are 11 residues in the CDR3. V trimming: 6 bases; J trimming: 11 bases; junction bases outside the gene matches: 9.